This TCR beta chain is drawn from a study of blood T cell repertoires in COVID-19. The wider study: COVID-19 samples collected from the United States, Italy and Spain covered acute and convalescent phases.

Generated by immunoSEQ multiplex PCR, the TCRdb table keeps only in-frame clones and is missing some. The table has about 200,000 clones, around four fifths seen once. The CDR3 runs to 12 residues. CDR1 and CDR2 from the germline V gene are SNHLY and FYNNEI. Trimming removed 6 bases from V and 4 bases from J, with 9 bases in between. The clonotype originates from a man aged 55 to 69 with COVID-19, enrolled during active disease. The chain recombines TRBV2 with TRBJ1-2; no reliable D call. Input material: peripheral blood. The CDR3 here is CASRGAPYGYTF. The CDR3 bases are TGTGCCAGCAGGGGCGCGCCCTATGGCTACACCTTC.